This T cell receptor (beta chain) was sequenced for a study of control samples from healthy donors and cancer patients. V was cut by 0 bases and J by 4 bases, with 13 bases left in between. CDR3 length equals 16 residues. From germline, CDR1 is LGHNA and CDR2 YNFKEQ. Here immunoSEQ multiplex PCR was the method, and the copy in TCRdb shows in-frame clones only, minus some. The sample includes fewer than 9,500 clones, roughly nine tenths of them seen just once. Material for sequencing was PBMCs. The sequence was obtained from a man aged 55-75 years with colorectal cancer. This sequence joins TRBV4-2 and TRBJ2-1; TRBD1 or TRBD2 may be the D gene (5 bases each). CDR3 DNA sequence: TGTGCCAGCAGCCAAGAGGCCGGGGCCCTATACAATGAGCAGTTCTTC. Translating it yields CASSQEAGALYNEQFF.